The table lists the clone carrying this T cell receptor beta chain with a few counts. Its antigen is unidentified. The data were taken from a study of T cell repertoires in cytomegalovirus infection. Study summary: Both CMV infection and a matching HLA type were indicated by public TCR beta signatures.

TCRdb independently ran MiXCR on the reads; one entry per CDR3 protein. The data contain more than 650,000 distinct CDR3 sequences, 35% to 45% of them singletons. V lost 1 base and J lost 0, with 9 bases in between. The CDR3 covers 16 residues. Looked up from germline, CDR1 is SEHNR and CDR2 is FQNEAQ (reference sequence). Study-level results: Individuals carrying CMV plus the relevant HLA were identified by cumulative frequency of public TCR beta families. HLA-C-restricted CMV-specific TCR beta clonotypes were dominant in the ex vivo response.

This rearrangement joins TRBV7-9 to TRBJ1-4; D ambiguous. Sequenced: PBMCs. The origin of this receptor is a human donor in good health (CMV status not recorded). Some clones in this sample may be carry-over from other donors' samples. The chain's CDR3 is CASSLGTDATNEKLFF. The DNA for the CDR3 is TGTGCCAGCAGCTTAGGGACCGATGCAACTAATGAAAAACTGTTTTTT.